This TCR beta chain was obtained from a study of cytomegalovirus exposure and HLA in healthy donors. Study background: A subsequent analysis reported that the roughly 120 validation repertoires were produced on the same platform that had also been used for the roughly 700 first-cohort repertoires.

V trimming: 6 bases; J trimming: 3 bases; junction bases outside the gene matches: 4. Germline V gene lookup returns CDR1 LGHNA and CDR2 YSLEER. CDR3 size: 13 residues. Separation from the 666-subject first cohort characterized the roughly 120-subject validation cohort, to which the donors belonged. Measured with immunoSEQ multiplex PCR; TCRdb has only the in-frame clones, and not every one. The data hold 65,000 to 80,000 clones, with roughly 94% observed a single time. To note about this clone: The antigen is not known.

Study-wide results and caveats: The tendency of first-cohort TCR clusters to co-occur in the 110 or so validation repertoires emerged from a later analysis.

This chain links TRBV4-3 with TRBJ1-1; 7 bases align to TRBD1. Sequenced sample: PBMCs. The sequence derives from a young woman in good health and CMV-seropositive. CDR3 DNA sequence: TGCGCCAGCAGAGACAGGGTTCACACTGAAGCTTTCTTT. Protein sequence: CASRDRVHTEAFF.